A selection of T cell receptor beta chains follows, all from one sample in a study of shared clonotypes between healthy human individuals. Generated by immunoSEQ multiplex PCR, the TCRdb table keeps only in-frame clones and is missing some. The profile covers 2,100,000 or so clones, with 90% to 97% appearing a single time and roughly 0.13% taken by the ten largest. Sequencing used naive CD4+ T cells sorted from blood. These receptors came from a man aged 18-30 years in good health. The CDR3 runs from the conserved cysteine through the conserved F or W. D genes are given only for firm matches. Expanded clones get a size class; other rows say once, few or many, or leave the size out.

v_gene	len	j_gene	abundance	d_gene	CDR3nt	CDR3aa
TRBV11-2	14	TRBJ2-5	NA	NA	TGTGCCAGCAGCCCACCATGGGGGCAAGAGACCCAGTACTTC	CASSPPWGQETQYF
TRBV4-1	16	TRBJ2-4	NA	NA	TGCGCCAGCAGCCAAGATTTGGGACAAAGCCAAAACATTCAGTACTTC	CASSQDLGQSQNIQYF
TRBV5-8	17	TRBJ1-6	NA	NA	TGTGCCAGCAGCTCCACGGGGGACCGTGGATACAATTCACCCCTCCACTTT	CASSSTGDRGYNSPLHF
TRBV11-2	14	TRBJ2-1	once	TRBD2	TGTGCCAGCAGCTTAGGAACGGCCCGGGACTACCAGTTCTTC	CASSLGTARDYQFF
TRBV30	12	TRBJ1-2	NA	TRBD1	TGTGCCTGGGCCCTACAGGGGAGCGGCTACACCTTC	CAWALQGSGYTF
TRBV9	13	TRBJ2-1	NA	TRBD1	TGTGCCAGCAGCGTACTTACAGGGGAAGAGCAGTTCTTC	CASSVLTGEEQFF
TRBV5-1	15	TRBJ2-5	once	NA	TGCGCCAGCAGATCTGGACCGGGGCAAGAAGAGACCCAGTACTTC	CASRSGPGQEETQYF
TRBV19	15	TRBJ2-7	NA	NA	TGTGCCAGTAGTCCCGACGGCAGGGCGATATACGAGCAGTACTTC	CASSPDGRAIYEQYF
TRBV9	14	TRBJ1-1	NA	NA	TGTGCCAGCAGCGAAGGGGATCGACAGCATGAAGCTTTCTTT	CASSEGDRQHEAFF
TRBV15	12	TRBJ1-2	NA	NA	TGTGCCACCAGCAGAACCAACTATGGCTACACCTTC	CATSRTNYGYTF
TRBV19	15	TRBJ1-5	NA	NA	TGTGCCAGTAGTATAGGGGGGGCTCTCAATCAGCCCCAGCATTTT	CASSIGGALNQPQHF
TRBV7-2	15	TRBJ2-7	NA	TRBD2	TGTGCCAGCAGCTTGGGGGCGGGAGGGTTCTACGAGCAGTACTTC	CASSLGAGGFYEQYF
TRBV7-9	15	TRBJ1-1	NA	TRBD1	TGTGCCAGCAGCCCCGACAGGGTTCGGAACACTGAAGCTTTCTTT	CASSPDRVRNTEAFF
TRBV6-5	11	TRBJ1-1	NA	NA	TGTGCCAGCAGTCAAGGTCCGGAAGCTTTCTTT	CASSQGPEAFF
TRBV2	14	TRBJ1-4	NA	NA	TGTGCCAGCAGGGGGAGGTCTTGGGTTGAAAAACTGTTTTTT	CASRGRSWVEKLFF
TRBV7-7	16	TRBJ2-7	NA	NA	TGTGCTAGCAGACTAGGGGCAGTAAGGGGGTACTACGAGCAGTACTTC	CASRLGAVRGYYEQYF
TRBV10-3	14	TRBJ1-2	once	TRBD1	TGTGCCATCAGTGCGGACAGGGGGGTCTATGGCTACACCTTC	CAISADRGVYGYTF
TRBV6-1	15	TRBJ2-2	NA	TRBD1	TGTGCCAGCAGAATAGACAGGGGGCTTCCCGGGGAGCTGTTTTTT	CASRIDRGLPGELFF
TRBV18	15	TRBJ2-3	NA	TRBD2	TGTGCCAGCTCTCAGCGGACTAGCGGGGTCGATACGCAGTATTTT	CASSQRTSGVDTQYF
TRBV11-3	14	TRBJ2-7	NA	TRBD1	TGTGCCAGCAGCTTAGACCGGACAGGTCGCGAGCAGTACTTC	CASSLDRTGREQYF
TRBV30	14	TRBJ1-2	NA	TRBD1	TGTGCCTGGAGTGTACAGGGGAGCCTCTATGGCTACACCTTC	CAWSVQGSLYGYTF
TRBV10-1	14	TRBJ2-3	NA	NA	TGCGCCAGCAGTGATCTACCGGGCCCAGATACGCAGTATTTT	CASSDLPGPDTQYF
TRBV5-6	14	TRBJ1-2	NA	NA	TGTGCCAGCAGCTTGGCCGTGGACCAACAGGGCTACACCTTC	CASSLAVDQQGYTF
TRBV6-6	15	TRBJ1-4	NA	NA	TGTGCCAGCAGTTACCTGGGGACGCCTAATGAAAAACTGTTTTTT	CASSYLGTPNEKLFF
TRBV7-8	17	TRBJ2-7	once	TRBD1	TGTGCCAGCAGCACGGGGGTCGGGACAGGGCCTTCCTACGAGCAGTACTTC	CASSTGVGTGPSYEQYF
TRBV7-2	15	TRBJ2-1	NA	NA	TGTGCCAGCAGCTTCTACGCCCTTGCTCCGGTCGAGCAGTTCTTC	CASSFYALAPVEQFF
TRBV11-3	16	TRBJ2-4	once	NA	TGTGCCAGCAGCTTAGGGGTCTTGGGGGACAAAAACATTCAGTACTTC	CASSLGVLGDKNIQYF
TRBV21-1	11	TRBJ1-2	NA	NA	TGTGCCAGCACTCCCAGCTATGGCTACACCTTC	CASTPSYGYTF
TRBV25-1	13	TRBJ2-7	NA	NA	TGTGCCAGCAGTGATACAGCCCCCTACGAGCAGTACTTC	CASSDTAPYEQYF
TRBV9	14	TRBJ2-2	NA	NA	TGTGCCAGCAGCATAGGGGATCGCACCGGGGAGCTGTTTTTT	CASSIGDRTGELFF